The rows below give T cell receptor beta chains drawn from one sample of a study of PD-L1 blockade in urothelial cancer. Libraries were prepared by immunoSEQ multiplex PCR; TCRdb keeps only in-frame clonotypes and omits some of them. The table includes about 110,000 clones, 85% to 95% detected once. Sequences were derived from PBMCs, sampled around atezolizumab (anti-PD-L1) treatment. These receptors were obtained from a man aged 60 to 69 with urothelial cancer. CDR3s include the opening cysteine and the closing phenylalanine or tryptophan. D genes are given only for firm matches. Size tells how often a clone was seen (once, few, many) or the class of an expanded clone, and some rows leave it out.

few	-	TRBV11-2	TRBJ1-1	TGTGCCAGCAGCTTCGGGAACACTGAAGCTTTCTTT	CASSFGNTEAFF
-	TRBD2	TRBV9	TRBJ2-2	TGTGCCAGCAGCGTAGCTTCGGGGGGAACCGGGGAGCTGTTTTTT	CASSVASGGTGELFF
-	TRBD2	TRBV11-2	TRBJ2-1	TGTGCCAGCAGCTTAGCGGGAGGGGCCTACAATGAGCAGTTCTTC	CASSLAGGAYNEQFF
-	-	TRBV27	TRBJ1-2	TGTGCCAGCAGTTATCGAGGGCTATCAAACTATGGCTACACCTTC	CASSYRGLSNYGYTF
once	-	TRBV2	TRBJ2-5	TGTGCCAGCAGTGAGGGCAGGCAAGAGACCCAGTACTTC	CASSEGRQETQYF
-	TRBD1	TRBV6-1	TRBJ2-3	TGTGCCAGCAGGGACAGGGAAGGGGATACGCAGTATTTT	CASRDREGDTQYF
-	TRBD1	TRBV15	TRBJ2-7	TGTGCCACCAGCAGAGATCCTCCGGGACAGTACGACGAGCAGTACTTC	CATSRDPPGQYDEQYF
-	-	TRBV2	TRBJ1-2	TGTGCCAGCAGTGAGGGTCCCGCGGGCTATGGCTACACCTTC	CASSEGPAGYGYTF
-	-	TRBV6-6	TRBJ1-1	TGTGCCAGCAGTTACGAAGGGGTCACTGAAGCTTTCTTT	CASSYEGVTEAFF
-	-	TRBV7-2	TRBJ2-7	TGTGCCAGCAGCTCCGAATTTAGCGGATCGAGATACGAGCAGTACTTC	CASSSEFSGSRYEQYF
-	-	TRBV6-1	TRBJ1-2	TGTGCCAGCAGTACAGACCCCTATGGCTACACCTTC	CASSTDPYGYTF
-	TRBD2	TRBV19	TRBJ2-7	TGTGCCAGTAGCATCGGACTAGCGGGAGTATCCCATCGAGGGTACGAGCAGTACTTC	CASSIGLAGVSHRGYEQYF
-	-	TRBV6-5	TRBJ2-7	TGTGCCAGCAGTCAAGGTGCGGACTACGAGCAGTACTTC	CASSQGADYEQYF
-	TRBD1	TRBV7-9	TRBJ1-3	TGTGCCAGCACCCTATCCGGGACAGGGGCCGGAAACACCATATATTTT	CASTLSGTGAGNTIYF
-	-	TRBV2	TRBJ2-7	TGTGCCAGCAGTGCCCGCGCCTACTCCTACGAGCAGTACTTC	CASSARAYSYEQYF
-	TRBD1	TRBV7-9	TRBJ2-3	TGTGCCAGCAGCAAGGGACAGGGGGCAACAGATACGCAGTATTTT	CASSKGQGATDTQYF
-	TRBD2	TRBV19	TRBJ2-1	TGTGCCAGTAGTGAGACTAGCGGGGGCTACAATGAGCAGTTCTTC	CASSETSGGYNEQFF
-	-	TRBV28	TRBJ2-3	TGTGCCAGCAGTTTGCCACGGACTGACACAGATACGCAGTATTTT	CASSLPRTDTDTQYF
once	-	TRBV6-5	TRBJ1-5	TGTGCCAGCAGTTCCCCCCGTCAGCCCCAGCATTTT	CASSSPRQPQHF
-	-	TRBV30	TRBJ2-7	TGTGCCTGGGGAGTGTCGGGGAGGCAGTACTTC	CAWGVSGRQYF
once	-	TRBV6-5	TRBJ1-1	TGTGCCAGCAGTTCCGACGGGATTCCAGGGGTCACTGAAGCTTTCTTT	CASSSDGIPGVTEAFF
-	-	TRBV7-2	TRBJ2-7	TGTGCCAGCAGCTTAAGCAGGGGGGAGTCCTACGAGCAGTACTTC	CASSLSRGESYEQYF
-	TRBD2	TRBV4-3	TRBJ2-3	TGCGCCAGCAGCGAGGGAGTAGCGGGGGCCCGCACAGATACGCAGTATTTT	CASSEGVAGARTDTQYF
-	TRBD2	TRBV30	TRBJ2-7	TGTGCCTGGAGTGGACTCCGGACTAGCGGAAGCTCCTACGAGCAGTACTTC	CAWSGLRTSGSSYEQYF
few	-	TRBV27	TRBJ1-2	TGTGCCAGCAGTTTCGGCGAGGGCGCGGGTGGCTACACCTTC	CASSFGEGAGGYTF
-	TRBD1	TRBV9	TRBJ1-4	TGTGCCAGCAGCGGGGGATCAGGGGGCGGTGAAAAACTGTTTTTT	CASSGGSGGGEKLFF
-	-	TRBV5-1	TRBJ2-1	TGCGCCAGCAGCTCCCGGGAAGGGAGTTACAATGAGCAGTTCTTC	CASSSREGSYNEQFF
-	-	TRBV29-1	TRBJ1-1	TGCAGCGGCGTCCCGGGAAACACTGAAGCTTTCTTT	CSGVPGNTEAFF
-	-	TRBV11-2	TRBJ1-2	TGTGCCAGCAGCTTTTCGTCCGGGGGTTACTCTGGCTACACCTTC	CASSFSSGGYSGYTF
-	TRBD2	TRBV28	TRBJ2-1	TGTGCCAGCCGCGCCCTAGCGGGAGTCTACAATGAGCAGTTCTTC	CASRALAGVYNEQFF
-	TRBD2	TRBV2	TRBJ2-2	TGTGCCAGCAGCCCCGGGACTAGCGGGAGCGGGGAGCTGTTTTTT	CASSPGTSGSGELFF
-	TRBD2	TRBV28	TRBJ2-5	TGTGCCAGCAGACCCTCCCTAGCGGGAGGGGAGACCCAGTACTTC	CASRPSLAGGETQYF
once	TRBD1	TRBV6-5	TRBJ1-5	TGTGCCAGCAGAGGGGGACAGTGGGATCAGCCCCAGCATTTT	CASRGGQWDQPQHF
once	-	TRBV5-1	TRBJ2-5	TGCGCCAGCAGACTCGGAGGGGGGGCCCAGATTCGGGAAGAGACCCAGTACTTC	CASRLGGGAQIREETQYF
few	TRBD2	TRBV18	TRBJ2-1	TGTGCCAGCTCACCTAGCGGGGGACGCCAGAATGAGCAGTTCTTC	CASSPSGGRQNEQFF
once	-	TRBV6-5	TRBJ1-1	TGTGCCAGCAGTTACTCACAGAACACTGAAGCTTTCTTT	CASSYSQNTEAFF
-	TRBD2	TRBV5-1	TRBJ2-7	TGCGCCAGCAGCTTGGGTTCTAGCGGACCAACCTACGAGCAGTACTTC	CASSLGSSGPTYEQYF
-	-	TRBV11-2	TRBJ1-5	TGTGCCAGCAGCACACAGGGAAATCAGCCCCAGCATTTT	CASSTQGNQPQHF
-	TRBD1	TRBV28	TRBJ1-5	TGTGCCAGCAGCCAGACCGGGACAGGGATTCAGCCCCAGCATTTT	CASSQTGTGIQPQHF
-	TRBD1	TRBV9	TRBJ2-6	TGTGCCAGCAGCGCAGAGCCAGGGGGTGGGGCCAACGTCCTGACTTTC	CASSAEPGGGANVLTF
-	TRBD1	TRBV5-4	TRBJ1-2	TGTGCCAGCAGCGGCCCGGGACAGAACTATGGCTACACCTTC	CASSGPGQNYGYTF
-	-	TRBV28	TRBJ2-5	TGTGCCAGCAGTCTACCGACAGGGAGGGAGACCCAGTACTTC	CASSLPTGRETQYF
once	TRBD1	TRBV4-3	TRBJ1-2	TGCGCCAGCAGCCAAGCCGGGACAGAGTTTGGCTACACCTTC	CASSQAGTEFGYTF
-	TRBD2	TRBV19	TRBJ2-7	TGTGCCAGTAGTACTAGCGGGGCCTCGAGCGAGCAGTACTTC	CASSTSGASSEQYF
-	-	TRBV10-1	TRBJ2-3	TGCGCCAGCAGTGAATACGGACTCACAGATACGCAGTATTTT	CASSEYGLTDTQYF
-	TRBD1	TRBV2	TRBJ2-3	TGTGCCAGCAGTGGGGACAGGCCGAGCACAGATACGCAGTATTTT	CASSGDRPSTDTQYF
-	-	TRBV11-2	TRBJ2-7	TGTGCCAGCAGCTTAGGGAGTTGGCAGGAGGACTACGAGCAGTACTTC	CASSLGSWQEDYEQYF
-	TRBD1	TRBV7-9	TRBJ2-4	TGTGCCAGCAGCCTCGGACAGGGCGGCATAAACATTCAGTACTTC	CASSLGQGGINIQYF
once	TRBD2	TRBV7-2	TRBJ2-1	TGTGCCAGCAGCTTTGGGGGGGGGAGTAACTCCTACAATGAGCAGTTCTTC	CASSFGGGSNSYNEQFF
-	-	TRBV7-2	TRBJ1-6	TGTGCCAGCAGCCTGGCTGGCAACTCCTATAATTCACCCCTCCACTTT	CASSLAGNSYNSPLHF
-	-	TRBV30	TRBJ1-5	TGTGCCTGGAATCCTACAGGCCCGAGCAATCAGCCCCAGCATTTT	CAWNPTGPSNQPQHF
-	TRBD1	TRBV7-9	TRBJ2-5	TGTGCCAGCAGCTTAGGGGACAGGCGATTTCAAGAGACCCAGTACTTC	CASSLGDRRFQETQYF
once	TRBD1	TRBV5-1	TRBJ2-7	TGCGCCAGCAGCCTGGACAGGGGATCCTACGAGCAGTACTTC	CASSLDRGSYEQYF
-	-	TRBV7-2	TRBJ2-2	TGTGCCAGCAGCTTAGGCCGGACCGGGGAGCTGTTTTTT	CASSLGRTGELFF
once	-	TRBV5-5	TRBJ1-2	TGTGCCAGCAGCTGGGCGACTAACTATGGCTACACCTTC	CASSWATNYGYTF
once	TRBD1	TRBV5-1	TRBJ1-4	TGCGCCAGCAGCTGGACAGGGGGGAATGAAAAACTGTTTTTT	CASSWTGGNEKLFF
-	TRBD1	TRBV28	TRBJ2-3	TGTGCCAGCAGTCCACCCTACAGGGGCCCTAGCACAGATACGCAGTATTTT	CASSPPYRGPSTDTQYF